The rows below give T cell receptor beta chains drawn from one sample of a study of a mutant IDH1 vaccine in newly diagnosed glioma. Only in-frame clones appear in the TCRdb table, and some are missing; sequencing was by immunoSEQ multiplex PCR. Of fewer than 55,000 clones in the sample, about 86% were seen once. These receptors have no known antigen. This specimen was PBMCs, taken from a glioma patient whose treatment included an IDH1 peptide vaccine. The receptors stem from a woman aged 40 to 50 with glioma. Some clones in this sample may be carry-over from other donors' samples. Both conserved end residues are part of each CDR3. The order of the fields is J gene, V gene, CDR3 protein.

J: TRBJ1-5
V: TRBV7-2
CDR3: CASSLVENQPQHF

J: TRBJ1-5
V: TRBV18
CDR3: CASSEQGAGEYPQHF

J: TRBJ2-6
V: TRBV2
CDR3: CASSGGFGAGANVLTF

J: TRBJ2-7
V: TRBV7-6
CDR3: CASSVAAGNYEQYF

J: TRBJ2-7
V: TRBV6-1
CDR3: CASSPGGGQYF

J: TRBJ2-7
V: TRBV15
CDR3: CATSHYDTRYEQYF

J: TRBJ2-1
V: TRBV10-3
CDR3: CAISAGLAGTGEQFF

J: TRBJ2-7
V: TRBV4-2
CDR3: CASSQTGGRDEQYF

J: TRBJ2-1
V: TRBV9
CDR3: CASSVAVSGRNVNEQFF

J: TRBJ2-3
V: TRBV27
CDR3: CASTGRNTDTQYF

J: TRBJ2-4
V: TRBV10-3
CDR3: CAIAPSTARVAKNIQYF

J: TRBJ1-1
V: TRBV5-5
CDR3: CASSVQGDTEAFF

J: TRBJ2-7
V: TRBV2
CDR3: CASNVLSYEQYF